The 28 T cell receptor beta chains below all came from one sample that was sequenced in a study of shared clonotypes between healthy human individuals. The assay was immunoSEQ multiplex PCR, and TCRdb's table has in-frame clones only and misses some. The sample has about 2 million clones, 85% to 95% seen once; the top ten hold roughly 0.13%. What was sequenced was naive CD4+ T cells sorted from blood. As to subset: CD45RA+ positively selected. The receptor set was obtained from a man aged 18-30 years in good health.

The chain recombines TRBV9 with TRBJ1-2; TRBD1 might be the D (5 bases). Germline V gene data show CDR1 as SGDLS and CDR2 as YYNGEE. With 0 bases removed from V and 8 bases from J, the gap between germline ends came to 11 bases. This CDR3 region has 13 residues. The CDR3, as DNA: TGTGCCAGCAGCGTAGCTCAGGGAAACGGCTACACCTTC. The encoded protein is CASSVAQGNGYTF.

Of note for this clone: Other DNA sequences within the sample encode an identical CDR3. The chain is built from TRBV20-1 and TRBJ1-1; D is unresolved. Per the germline V gene, CDR1 is DFQATT and CDR2 is SNEGSKA (reference sequence). This CDR3 spans 8 amino acids. V was clipped by 6 bases and J by 8 bases, with 4 bases between them. CDR3 nucleotides: TGCAGTGCCAGCGAAGCTTTCTTT. Translated, it gives CSASEAFF.

The rearrangement joins TRBV5-6 to TRBJ1-2; no firm D call. The CDR3 length is 14 residues. Germline-derived CDR1 and CDR2 are SGHDT and YYEEEE. The ends were cut back, 5 bases at V and 4 bases at J, with 15 bases in the middle. CDR3 amino acids: CASRLDITAYGYTF. The DNA for the CDR3 is TGTGCCAGCAGGCTCGATATAACGGCCTATGGCTACACCTTC.

The chain combines TRBV13 with TRBJ1-2; D perhaps matches TRBD1 (5 bases). CDR3 length: 15 residues. The germline gives CDR1 PRHDT, CDR2 FYEKMQ (reference sequence). Trimming took 0 bases from V and 2 from J, leaving 10 bases between them. For the CDR3, the DNA is TGTGCCAGCAGCTTAGGCCAGGGCCGCAACTATGGCTACACCTTC. It codes for CASSLGQGRNYGYTF.

The rearrangement uses TRBV4-3 and TRBJ1-2; D is unresolved. CDR3 length: 12 residues. Deletions cut 5 bases from V and 7 bases from J, with 11 bases between. Germline V gene lookup returns CDR1 LGHNA and CDR2 YSLEER. The CDR3 DNA reads as TGCGCCAGCAGCGGGTTTCCGGCTGGCTACACCTTC. This sequence encodes CASSGFPAGYTF.

DNA of the CDR3: TGTGCCATCAGTGAAGGACAGGGGTTTCGTTACACCATATATTTT. Translation: CAISEGQGFRYTIYF. This chain connects TRBV10-3 to TRBJ1-3, with 9 bases matching TRBD1. This CDR3 region has 15 residues. The ends lost 3 bases at V and 8 bases at J; junction bases unmatched: 8. Germline CDR1 reads ENHRY; CDR2 reads SYGVKD.

The V gene is TRBV7-2, the J gene TRBJ1-2, with 7 bases aligning to TRBD1. The CDR3 contains 14 residues. V lost 7 bases to trimming and J lost 2 bases; unmatched junction nucleotides: 7. Germline CDR1 SGHTA, CDR2 FQGNSA. CDR3 sequence: CASIRQGGNYGYTF. CDR3 sequence (DNA): TGTGCCAGCATCCGGCAGGGGGGAAACTATGGCTACACCTTC.

The V call is TRBV7-9, the J call TRBJ1-2; D might be TRBD1 (5 bases). This CDR3 has 15 amino acids. The germline V gene has CDR1 SEHNR and CDR2 FQNEAQ (reference sequence). Between the trimmed V and J ends, which lost 4 bases and 7 bases, there was a span of 19 bases. The CDR3 nucleotides are TGTGCCAGCAGCTCCAGGGAGGGGTACTCTCTTGGCTACACCTTC. Amino acids: CASSSREGYSLGYTF.

The J gene is TRBJ2-3, the V gene TRBV6-1; D ambiguous. The CDR3 is 14 residues long. Germline V gene sequence: CDR1 MNHNS, CDR2 SASEGT. V lost 1 base and J 2 bases, leaving 7 bases between the germline ends. CDR3 DNA: TGTGCCAGCAGTGAAGGACCAAACACAGATACGCAGTATTTT. Its translation is CASSEGPNTDTQYF.

Note on this clone: The sample has other DNA sequences that encode this CDR3 too. The chain links TRBV10-3 to TRBJ2-5, with D hard to call. CDR1 and CDR2 (germline): ENHRY, SYGVKD. With 2 bases removed from V and 5 bases from J, the gap between germline ends came to 3 bases. The CDR3 runs 11 residues. CDR3 region: CAISEGETQYF. DNA of the CDR3: TGTGCCATCAGTGAGGGGGAGACCCAGTACTTC.

The rearrangement uses TRBV5-1 and TRBJ2-1; D is unresolved. The germline V gene has CDR1 SGHRS and CDR2 YFSETQ. Trimming took off 4 bases at V and 7 bases at J, with 9 bases between the two ends. CDR3 length: 12 amino acids. The CDR3 is CASSPDRNEQFF. DNA for the CDR3: TGCGCCAGCAGCCCCGACCGGAATGAGCAGTTCTTC.

The chain combines TRBV10-3 with TRBJ2-2; D remains unclear. Trimming took off 3 bases at V and 7 bases at J, with 12 bases between the two ends. The germline CDR1 and CDR2 sequences are ENHRY and SYGVKD. This CDR3 is built from 14 residues. The CDR3 DNA is TGTGCCATCAGTGATTCGAGAACGTTCGGGGAGCTGTTTTTT. As protein: CAISDSRTFGELFF.

This chain joins TRBV2 and TRBJ1-4; D unresolved. The CDR3 is 12 residues long. Germline V CDR1 and CDR2: SNHLY, FYNNEI. The V and J ends lost 5 bases and 7 bases respectively, with 8 bases between them. The CDR3 spells CASSPGTEKLFF. The DNA of the CDR3 is TGTGCCAGCAGTCCGGGTACTGAAAAACTGTTTTTT. Filled out from reference TRBV2 and TRBJ1-4, the complete variable domain reads EPEVTQTPSHQVTQMGQEVILRCVPISNHLYFYWYRQILGQKVEFLVSFYNNEISEKSEIFDDQFSVERPDGSNFTLKIRSTKLEDSAMYFCASSPGTEKLFFGSGTQLSVL.

Concerning this clone itself: The same CDR3 also results from other DNA sequences found in this sample. This chain connects TRBV5-1 to TRBJ1-4, with D possibly matching TRBD1 (5 bases). V shed 0 bases and J shed 5 bases, with 8 bases lying between them. This CDR3 is built from 14 residues. Per the germline V gene, CDR1 is SGHRS and CDR2 is YFSETQ. CDR3 nucleotide sequence: TGCGCCAGCAGCTTGGGGCAGGGCAATGAAAAACTGTTTTTT. This encodes CASSLGQGNEKLFF.

The J gene is TRBJ2-4, the V gene TRBV6-6, with TRBD2 matching 8 bases. J lost 0 bases, V lost 5 bases, and 6 bases had no gene match. The CDR3 sequence is 16 residues long. The germline V gene has CDR1 MNHNY and CDR2 SVGAGI (reference sequence). CDR3 in DNA: TGTGCCAGCAGTCCCTCGGGACTAGAAGCCAAAAACATTCAGTACTTC. Protein: CASSPSGLEAKNIQYF.

As regards this clone: In the same sample, other DNA sequences code for this CDR3. The genes are TRBV9 and TRBJ2-5, with D possibly being TRBD1 (5 bases). CDR3 size: 14 residues. Trimming took off 0 bases at V and 2 bases at J, with 8 bases between the two ends. The germline gives CDR1 SGDLS, CDR2 YYNGEE. CDR3 DNA: TGTGCCAGCAGCGTAGCCGCAGGGCAAGAGACCCAGTACTTC. This encodes CASSVAAGQETQYF.

J is TRBJ1-4 and V is TRBV9; possible D gene TRBD1, 5 bases. Between the trimmed V and J ends, which lost 3 bases and 0 bases, there was a span of 12 bases. The CDR3 is made up of 16 amino acids. Germline values: CDR1 SGDLS, CDR2 YYNGEE. CDR3 protein: CASSARQLATNEKLFF. The CDR3 region has the DNA TGTGCCAGCAGCGCCCGACAGCTTGCAACTAATGAAAAACTGTTTTTT.

The V and J genes are TRBV5-8 and TRBJ2-7; TRBD1 or TRBD2 may be the D gene (5 bases each). This CDR3 contains 17 residues. Germline CDR1 and CDR2: SGHTS and YDEGEE. V lost 3 bases, J lost 1 base, and 20 bases lay in between. This CDR3 is CASSSGRRRAVSYEQYF. CDR3 nucleotide sequence: TGTGCCAGCAGCTCGGGACGGAGAAGGGCCGTATCCTACGAGCAGTACTTC.

The rearrangement joins TRBV7-9 to TRBJ1-4; D uncertain. The CDR3 covers 14 residues. The germline V gene encodes CDR1 SEHNR and CDR2 FQNEAQ (reference sequence). Trimming cost V 5 bases and J 0 bases, with 7 bases left between them. The CDR3, as DNA: TGTGCCAGCAGCCCGTCCACAACTAATGAAAAACTGTTTTTT. Protein: CASSPSTTNEKLFF.

The V gene is TRBV7-6, the J gene TRBJ2-5, with D perhaps being TRBD1 or TRBD2 (5 bases each). Germline lookup yields CDR1 SGHVS and CDR2 FNYEAQ. The CDR3 is made up of 15 amino acids. With 5 bases removed from V and 1 base from J, the gap between germline ends came to 14 bases. The CDR3 spells CASSATGRGQETQYF. The CDR3 DNA reads TGTGCCAGCAGCGCCACAGGTCGGGGCCAAGAGACCCAGTACTTC.

The V gene is TRBV28, the J gene TRBJ2-1; weak D call: TRBD2 (5 bases). Germline V CDR1 and CDR2: MDHEN, SYDVKM. The CDR3 extends over 14 amino acids. The V gene lost 4 bases and the J gene lost 6 bases, with 13 bases spanning the gap. The CDR3: CASSSAVRPNEQFF. DNA for the CDR3: TGTGCCAGCAGTTCAGCGGTCCGCCCCAATGAGCAGTTCTTC.

This clone was found a few times. The chain recombines TRBV5-1 with TRBJ2-2, with D tentatively TRBD2 (6 bases). CDR3 length: 15 residues. Germline assignment: CDR1 SGHRS and CDR2 YFSETQ. V lost 4 bases, J lost 2 bases, and 12 bases lay in between. This chain's CDR3 is CASSGGVLNTGELFF. Written as DNA, the CDR3 is TGCGCCAGCAGCGGCGGGGTTCTTAACACCGGGGAGCTGTTTTTT. The variable domain in full, with the rest retrieved from reference TRBV5-1 and TRBJ2-2, is KAGVTQTPRYLIKTRGQQVTLSCSPISGHRSVSWYQQTPGQGLQFLFEYFSETQRNKGNFPGRFSGRQFSNSRSEMNVSTLELGDSALYLCASSGGVLNTGELFFGEGSRLTVL.

Comments on this clone: This CDR3 is also generated by other DNA sequences in the sample. J is TRBJ1-5 and V is TRBV19; tentative D call: TRBD1 (6 bases). This CDR3 comprises 14 residues. The V and J ends lost 4 bases and 2 bases respectively, with 9 bases between them. Germline V gene sequence: CDR1 LNHDA, CDR2 SQIVND (reference sequence). The CDR3 DNA reads as TGTGCCAGTAGTACAAGACAGGGCAATCAGCCCCAGCATTTT. Encoded protein: CASSTRQGNQPQHF.

This chain joins TRBV6-5 and TRBJ2-7, with TRBD2 as a possible D gene (6 bases). V was pared by 2 bases and J by 0 bases, with 11 bases between. From germline, CDR1 is MNHEY and CDR2 SVGAGI. The CDR3 length is 15 residues. The chain's CDR3 is CASSYISSGSYEQYF. CDR3 in DNA: TGTGCCAGCAGTTACATTAGTAGCGGCTCCTACGAGCAGTACTTC.

The rearrangement uses TRBV16 and TRBJ2-7; possible D gene TRBD2, 6 bases. The V gene lost 0 bases and the J gene lost 2 bases, with 14 bases spanning the gap. CDR3 length equals 16 residues. Germline CDR1 and CDR2: KGHSY and FQNENV. Here the CDR3 DNA reads TGTGCCAGCAGCCAATCTCTGGCGGGGCACACCTACGAGCAGTACTTC. Translation: CASSQSLAGHTYEQYF.

In nucleotides, the CDR3 is TGCGCGATCGCACAAAGTCGGGCCAACGTCCTGACTTTC. This encodes CAIAQSRANVLTF. The chain has TRBV10-1 and TRBJ2-6; unclear D gene. The length of the CDR3 is 13 residues. Germline V gene sequence: CDR1 WNHNN, CDR2 SYGVQD (reference sequence).

This rearrangement joins TRBV5-6 to TRBJ2-1; D gene uncertain. Looked up from germline, CDR1 is SGHDT and CDR2 is YYEEEE. Trimming shortened V by 1 base and J by 6 bases, and 8 bases separated the two germline ends. The CDR3 contains 13 residues. CDR3 in amino acids: CASSLKSANEQFF. In DNA form, the CDR3 reads TGTGCCAGCAGCTTGAAGTCGGCCAATGAGCAGTTCTTC.

V gene TRBV19 combines with J gene TRBJ1-5; 7 positions match TRBD1. J lost 9 bases, V lost 1 base, and 6 bases had no gene match. Germline CDR1 is LNHDA and CDR2 is SQIVND (reference sequence). The CDR3 is made up of 14 amino acids. DNA of the CDR3: TGTGCCAGTAGTATAGGTGCAGGGGGATGGCCCCAGCATTTT. Translated, it gives CASSIGAGGWPQHF.